Listed below are T cell receptor beta chains from one sample, sequenced in a study of blood T cell repertoires in COVID-19. Produced via immunoSEQ multiplex PCR; TCRdb's table is partial and in-frame only. The table includes over 20,000 clones, around 86% detected once. Sequences were obtained from peripheral blood. Every receptor here comes from a man aged 45-60 years with active COVID-19. Both conserved end residues are part of each CDR3. Part of the rows lack a size; the others show once, few, many or a class for expanded clones.

length: 16
J: TRBJ1-4
size: once
V: TRBV11-2
CDR3: CASSLGSWATNEKLFF

length: 16
J: TRBJ2-1
size: -
V: TRBV2
CDR3: CASTSEQGISSEEQFF

length: 15
J: TRBJ2-1
size: -
V: TRBV9
CDR3: CASNGQGAPQVEQFF

length: 14
J: TRBJ1-1
size: -
V: TRBV30
CDR3: CAWSPLTPNTEAFF

length: 16
J: TRBJ2-5
size: -
V: TRBV7-3
CDR3: CASSPTGGGAGETQYF

length: 12
J: TRBJ1-1
size: once
V: TRBV6-5
CDR3: CASSFQNTEAFF

length: 14
J: TRBJ1-2
size: -
V: TRBV30
CDR3: CASKAGLRPYGYTF

length: 15
J: TRBJ2-2
size: -
V: TRBV29-1
CDR3: CSVERKQAGTGELFF

length: 13
J: TRBJ1-2
size: medium-sized
V: TRBV19
CDR3: CASSPRTDYGYTF

length: 13
J: TRBJ1-2
size: -
V: TRBV11-2
CDR3: CASSSGQGTGYTF

length: 13
J: TRBJ1-1
size: once
V: TRBV10-3
CDR3: CAISESGQGRAFF

length: 15
J: TRBJ1-5
size: -
V: TRBV4-1
CDR3: CASSQESRGDQPQHF

length: 17
J: TRBJ2-3
size: -
V: TRBV2
CDR3: CASRRLKGLGSTDTQYF

length: 15
J: TRBJ2-7
size: -
V: TRBV11-2
CDR3: CASSTIRDSYYEQYF

length: 14
J: TRBJ2-2
size: -
V: TRBV10-2
CDR3: CASSALAGTGELFF

length: 14
J: TRBJ1-3
size: -
V: TRBV5-6
CDR3: CASRGRGSGNTIYF

length: 15
J: TRBJ1-3
size: -
V: TRBV2
CDR3: CASIPGQSFGNTIYF

length: 11
J: TRBJ2-7
size: -
V: TRBV7-2
CDR3: CASSHGWEQYF

length: 15
J: TRBJ2-5
size: once
V: TRBV19
CDR3: CASSMGTDFQETQYF

length: 11
J: TRBJ2-7
size: few
V: TRBV5-6
CDR3: CASGSEYEQYF

length: 17
J: TRBJ2-2
size: -
V: TRBV9
CDR3: CASSVSLEYANTGELFF

length: 16
J: TRBJ1-1
size: -
V: TRBV12-5
CDR3: CASGLTLTGAPPEAFF

length: 15
J: TRBJ2-7
size: -
V: TRBV5-1
CDR3: CASSLGLAGAYEQYF

length: 13
J: TRBJ2-2
size: -
V: TRBV7-2
CDR3: CASRGSRTGELFF

length: 12
J: TRBJ1-3
size: -
V: TRBV2
CDR3: CANRGPGNTIYF

length: 16
J: TRBJ2-1
size: -
V: TRBV11-2
CDR3: CASSSPWAGGLAEQFF

length: 14
J: TRBJ2-4
size: -
V: TRBV9
CDR3: CASSPTSGENIQYF

length: 14
J: TRBJ2-7
size: -
V: TRBV7-2
CDR3: CASSVYGGMYEQYF

length: 18
J: TRBJ2-2
size: -
V: TRBV9
CDR3: CASSKGLAGGSNTGELFF

length: 14
J: TRBJ2-5
size: -
V: TRBV30
CDR3: CAWLADGQGETQYF

length: 14
J: TRBJ2-7
size: -
V: TRBV11-2
CDR3: CASSLVRGTYEQYF

length: 15
J: TRBJ2-1
size: -
V: TRBV30
CDR3: CAWKSSAGAYNEQFF

length: 14
J: TRBJ1-2
size: -
V: TRBV10-3
CDR3: CAIRRGQGAYGYTF

length: 16
J: TRBJ1-5
size: -
V: TRBV4-1
CDR3: CASSQVDRGRNQPQHF

length: 17
J: TRBJ2-2
size: -
V: TRBV9
CDR3: CASSVGSGELSTGELFF

length: 13
J: TRBJ1-1
size: -
V: TRBV6-1
CDR3: CASSETGNTEAFF

length: 16
J: TRBJ1-2
size: -
V: TRBV4-1
CDR3: CASSRTITRGATGYTF

length: 13
J: TRBJ1-2
size: -
V: TRBV5-5
CDR3: CASSSGGHTGYTF

length: 13
J: TRBJ2-1
size: -
V: TRBV4-3
CDR3: CASSQDRGHEQFF

length: 14
J: TRBJ1-1
size: -
V: TRBV7-9
CDR3: CASSLAYRNTEAFF

length: 16
J: TRBJ1-2
size: -
V: TRBV6-5
CDR3: CASSFHRGQGAYGYTF

length: 17
J: TRBJ1-2
size: -
V: TRBV20-1
CDR3: CSASLPAQQGLSYGYTF

length: 17
J: TRBJ1-1
size: once
V: TRBV7-2
CDR3: CASSNSGTGAINTEAFF

length: 14
J: TRBJ1-5
size: few
V: TRBV5-4
CDR3: CASSAGRQNQPQHF

length: 15
J: TRBJ1-1
size: -
V: TRBV7-9
CDR3: CASSPRTTGRTEAFF

length: 17
J: TRBJ2-1
size: -
V: TRBV5-6
CDR3: CASSPRSWDRAYNEQFF

length: 14
J: TRBJ2-3
size: -
V: TRBV5-6
CDR3: CASSPVGERDTQYF

length: 12
J: TRBJ2-7
size: few
V: TRBV5-5
CDR3: CASSSYSYEQYF

length: 15
J: TRBJ2-3
size: -
V: TRBV7-2
CDR3: CASSLGAGGTDTQYF

length: 13
J: TRBJ1-1
size: -
V: TRBV18
CDR3: CASRYRGQTEAFF

length: 19
J: TRBJ1-2
size: -
V: TRBV2
CDR3: CASSEPFLSIQGNGEGYTF

length: 16
J: TRBJ2-2
size: -
V: TRBV9
CDR3: CASSFTAGRAVGELFF

length: 15
J: TRBJ2-7
size: -
V: TRBV19
CDR3: CASSIDGTGIYEQYF